One and the same sample provided the 25 T cell receptor beta chains below, sequenced in a study of blood T cell repertoires in COVID-19. Using immunoSEQ multiplex PCR, the repertoire was profiled, and TCRdb retains in-frame clones only, with some absent. The sample includes 99,000 or so clones, around 83% of them seen just once. The sequenced sample was peripheral blood. These receptors came from a woman at least 80 years old with active or convalescent COVID-19.

The V gene is TRBV6-5, the J gene TRBJ2-1; D unclear. Trimming shortened V by 2 bases and J by 8 bases, and 10 bases separated the two germline ends. The CDR3 covers 13 residues. CDR1 and CDR2 from the germline V gene are MNHEY and SVGAGI. The CDR3 DNA sequence: TGTGCCAGCAGTTACCGACTGGCTTATGAGCAGTTCTTC. Translated, it gives CASSYRLAYEQFF.

The genes are TRBV19 and TRBJ2-2; 9 bases map to TRBD2. In germline, CDR1 is LNHDA, CDR2 SQIVND (reference sequence). This CDR3 is 16 amino acids long. V trimming: 7 bases; J trimming: 0 bases; junction bases outside the gene matches: 6. The CDR3 is CASTPRLAANTGELFF. The CDR3 DNA sequence: TGTGCCAGTACCCCCAGACTAGCGGCGAACACCGGGGAGCTGTTTTTT.

V is TRBV5-4 and J is TRBJ1-4, with D perhaps TRBD1 (6 bases). Germline loops: CDR1 SGHNT, CDR2 YYREEE (reference sequence). The CDR3 sequence is 15 residues long. The ends were cut back, 4 bases at V and 1 base at J, with 11 bases in the middle. The CDR3, as DNA: TGTGCCAGCAGCCCCCCAGGGGTAACTAATGAAAAACTGTTTTTT. Protein: CASSPPGVTNEKLFF.

The CDR3: CASSLQDRGNIHTF. The CDR3 DNA reads TGTGCCAGCTCACTCCAGGACAGGGGGAATATTCACACCTTC. The chain has TRBV18 and TRBJ1-2; TRBD1 agrees at 10 bases. This CDR3 has 14 residues. CDR1 KGHSH and CDR2 LQKENI come from the germline V gene. V was pared by 4 bases and J by 12 bases, with 11 bases of the junction left unmatched.

The V and J genes are TRBV6-6 and TRBJ1-6, with TRBD1 identical over 8 bases. CDR3 length: 15 residues. The germline CDR1 and CDR2 sequences are MNHNY and SVGAGI (reference sequence). With V trimmed by 0 bases and J by 10 bases, 5 bases remained unmatched. The CDR3 reads CASSYSGQGGSPLHF. The CDR3 nucleotides are TGTGCCAGCAGTTACTCCGGACAGGGAGGATCACCCCTCCACTTT.

This sequence joins TRBV2 and TRBJ2-3; D might be TRBD1 (6 bases). Trimming cost V 6 bases and J 2 bases, with 18 bases left between them. The CDR3 is made up of 16 amino acids. The germline gives CDR1 SNHLY, CDR2 FYNNEI. Written as DNA, the CDR3 is TGTGCCAGCAGCTCCTACCGGGACACCTTCACAGATACGCAGTATTTT. Translating gives CASSSYRDTFTDTQYF.

The chain employs TRBV3-1 (or the pseudogene TRBV3-2) and TRBJ2-5; 7 positions match TRBD1. CDR3 length: 14 residues. Germline V lookup: CDR1 LGHDT, CDR2 YNNKEL (reference sequence). V trimming: 4 bases; J trimming: 3 bases; junction bases outside the gene matches: 5. CDR3 residues: CASSPRDSEETQYF. The CDR3 coding sequence is TGTGCCAGCAGCCCGAGGGACAGTGAAGAGACCCAGTACTTC.

The rearrangement joins TRBV28 to TRBJ2-7, with 9 bases lining up with TRBD1. The germline V gene encodes CDR1 MDHEN and CDR2 SYDVKM. CDR3 length equals 16 residues. The J segment lost 2 bases and the V segment lost 9 bases, leaving 14 bases of the junction unmatched. The CDR3 nucleotides are TGTGCCAGTGAAGCCCCCTCGGGACAGGGTACCTACGAGCAGTACTTC. Amino acids: CASEAPSGQGTYEQYF.

The chain links TRBV7-3 to TRBJ2-5, with TRBD1 as a possible D gene (6 bases). The CDR3 length is 13 residues. The V end was cut by 4 bases, the J end by 4 bases, with 10 bases between. Per germline, CDR1 SGHTA and CDR2 FQGTGA. Here the CDR3 DNA reads TGTGCCAGCAGCTCAGGGGTTGCAGAGACCCAGTACTTC. Its translation: CASSSGVAETQYF.

The CDR3 DNA reads TGTGCCAGCAGGAGCCAGGGGGTGGCTGAAGCTTTCTTT. It specifies CASRSQGVAEAFF. The J gene is TRBJ1-1, the V gene TRBV6-5; 7 positions agree with TRBD1. Per germline, CDR1 MNHEY and CDR2 SVGAGI. The CDR3 runs to 13 residues. Germline trimming cut 6 bases from V and 6 bases from J; bases unmatched to any gene: 7.

V gene TRBV11-2 combines with J gene TRBJ1-2, with 7 nucleotides matching TRBD1. V shed 2 bases, J shed 5 bases, and the junction held 5 bases outside the gene matches. The CDR3 spans 14 residues. Per germline, CDR1 SGHAT and CDR2 FQNNGV. The CDR3 DNA is TGTGCCAGCAGCTTAACAGGGGTCGAATATGGCTACACCTTC. Its protein product is CASSLTGVEYGYTF.

The rearrangement links TRBV5-1 to TRBJ1-2; 7 bases line up with TRBD1. This CDR3 is 15 amino acids long. V trimming: 4 bases; J trimming: 6 bases; junction bases outside the gene matches: 12. The germline CDR1 and CDR2 sequences are SGHRS and YFSETQ. The CDR3, as DNA: TGCGCCAGCAGCCTAGGGACAGCTCTTTCCCATGGCTACACCTTC. Translated, it gives CASSLGTALSHGYTF.

This sequence joins TRBV28 and TRBJ2-5; 12 nucleotides match TRBD2. CDR1 and CDR2 (germline): MDHEN, SYDVKM. With 2 bases clipped from V and 4 bases from J, the junction kept 2 bases outside the gene matches. CDR3 length: 15 amino acids. In nucleotides, the CDR3 is TGTGCCAGCAGTTTACTAGCGGGAGGGCGAGAGACCCAGTACTTC. Protein sequence: CASSLLAGGRETQYF.

The chain has TRBV2 and TRBJ1-1, with D perhaps matching TRBD1 (5 bases). The V end was cut by 8 bases, the J end by 4 bases, with 14 bases between. CDR3 size: 13 residues. The germline CDR1 and CDR2 sequences are SNHLY and FYNNEI. Here the CDR3 DNA reads TGTGCCAGCTGCCCCCAGGGAATCACTGAAGCTTTCTTT. Translating it yields CASCPQGITEAFF.

The chain recombines TRBV28 with TRBJ1-1; D is possibly TRBD1 (5 bases). The CDR3 is made up of 16 amino acids. Germline V lookup: CDR1 MDHEN, CDR2 SYDVKM. V shed 3 bases and J shed 3 bases, with 17 bases lying between them. The CDR3 coding sequence is TGTGCCAGCAGTTTTAGACCAGGGAGCGGGTACACTGAAGCTTTCTTT. The encoded protein is CASSFRPGSGYTEAFF.

The rearrangement uses TRBV28 and TRBJ2-7; D uncertain. CDR3 length equals 16 residues. Deletions cut 4 bases from V and 2 bases from J, with 18 bases between. Germline V gene data show CDR1 as MDHEN and CDR2 as SYDVKM. CDR3 bases: TGTGCCAGCAGTTCCCCTGCCGGGTCGTATACCTACGAGCAGTACTTC. This encodes CASSSPAGSYTYEQYF.

The rearrangement links TRBV27 to TRBJ2-5; weak D call: TRBD1 (5 bases). The V gene lost 3 bases and the J gene lost 4 bases, with 12 bases spanning the gap. The CDR3 totals 14 residues. Germline V lookup: CDR1 MNHEY, CDR2 SMNVEV (reference sequence). The CDR3 loop reads CASSFQGDGETQYF. The CDR3 nucleotides read TGTGCCAGCAGTTTTCAGGGTGACGGAGAGACCCAGTACTTC.

The CDR3 DNA is TGTGCCAGCAGTTACGCCCCCGGGACAGGGGTATCAAAAGATACGCAGTATTTT. Translation gives CASSYAPGTGVSKDTQYF. This chain joins TRBV28 and TRBJ2-3, with 10 bases that match TRBD1. The CDR3 runs 18 residues. CDR1 and CDR2 (germline): MDHEN, SYDVKM. With 4 bases clipped from V and 5 bases from J, the junction kept 15 bases outside the gene matches.

The chain recombines TRBV7-8 with TRBJ2-7, with no clear D. The CDR3 covers 13 residues. V dropped 6 bases and J dropped 0 bases, with 9 bases sitting between them. Germline values: CDR1 SGHVS, CDR2 FQNEAQ. For the CDR3, the DNA is TGTGCCAGCAGATCAGGCAACTCCTACGAGCAGTACTTC. Its translation: CASRSGNSYEQYF.

The chain couples TRBV7-9 to TRBJ2-3, with 11 bases identical to TRBD2. The trim removed 2 bases at V and 4 bases at J, leaving 5 bases unmatched. The germline V gene encodes CDR1 SEHNR and CDR2 FQNEAQ (reference sequence). The CDR3 consists of 16 residues. Here the CDR3 DNA reads TGTGCCAGCAGCTTACTAGCGGGAGGCTTCGCAGATACGCAGTATTTT. Protein sequence: CASSLLAGGFADTQYF.

This sequence joins TRBV5-1 and TRBJ2-7; 7 positions match TRBD2. Looked up from germline, CDR1 is SGHRS and CDR2 is YFSETQ. V shed 4 bases and J 2 bases; nucleotides not matched to a gene: 12. CDR3 length equals 16 residues. The CDR3 DNA reads TGCGCCAGCAGCCACAAACCGGACACTAGCGCCTACGAGCAGTACTTC. It yields the protein CASSHKPDTSAYEQYF. Variable domain in full (rest from reference TRBV5-1 and TRBJ2-7): KAGVTQTPRYLIKTRGQQVTLSCSPISGHRSVSWYQQTPGQGLQFLFEYFSETQRNKGNFPGRFSGRQFSNSRSEMNVSTLELGDSALYLCASSHKPDTSAYEQYFGPGTRLTVT.

The rearrangement uses TRBV18 and TRBJ1-5; tentatively, D is TRBD1 (5 bases). This CDR3 comprises 14 residues. Germline V CDR1 and CDR2: KGHSH, LQKENI. Trimming pared 2 bases from V and 5 bases from J, leaving 10 bases between. CDR3 sequence: CASSPDTGDQPQHF. DNA for the CDR3: TGTGCCAGCTCACCAGACACAGGAGATCAGCCCCAGCATTTT. Supplemented by reference TRBV18 and TRBJ1-5, the full variable domain reads NAGVMQNPRHLVRRRGQEARLRCSPMKGHSHVYWYRQLPEEGLKFMVYLQKENIIDESGMPKERFSAEFPKEGPSILRIQQVVRGDSAAYFCASSPDTGDQPQHFGDGTRLSIL.

The gene calls are TRBV3-1 (or the pseudogene TRBV3-2) and TRBJ1-1, with TRBD1 as a possible D gene (6 bases). Looked up from germline, CDR1 is LGHDT and CDR2 is YNNKEL (reference sequence). The V end lost 5 bases, the J end lost 2 bases, and 15 bases lay between the germline ends. There are 15 residues in the CDR3. CDR3 bases: TGTGCCAGCAGCTTACTGACAGGTTCCAACACTGAAGCTTTCTTT. Its translation: CASSLLTGSNTEAFF.

V gene TRBV6-6 combines with J gene TRBJ2-3, with 7 bases aligning to TRBD1. The J segment lost 5 bases and the V segment lost 6 bases, leaving 14 bases of the junction unmatched. Germline V gene sequence: CDR1 MNHNY, CDR2 SVGAGI (reference sequence). The CDR3 spans 16 residues. The CDR3 nucleotides are TGTGCCAGCAGCACTCCGAGGGGGCAAGAGGAAGATACGCAGTATTTT. This codes for CASSTPRGQEEDTQYF.

The V and J genes are TRBV28 and TRBJ1-5; 9 bases agree with TRBD1. The CDR3 loop spans 15 amino acids. V gave up 5 bases and J gave up 4 bases; unmatched junction bases: 6. From germline, CDR1 is MDHEN and CDR2 SYDVKM. CDR3 region: CASSGGTGRNQPQHF. CDR3 DNA: TGTGCCAGCAGTGGAGGGACAGGGCGGAATCAGCCCCAGCATTTT.